This is a list of T cell receptor beta chains from one sample in a study of radiation and T cells in renal cell carcinoma. Sequencing was performed with immunoSEQ multiplex PCR; in TCRdb, only in-frame clones are kept and a portion is missing. This table holds approximately 150,000 clones, approximately 87% found once. The source was blood, collected from a patient whose treatment included radiotherapy and nephrectomy. The receptors shown here come from a woman aged 45-65 years with renal cell carcinoma. Both conserved end residues are part of each CDR3.

CDR3 protein	V gene	J gene
CASSQGHADMSNYGYTF	TRBV4-3	TRBJ1-2
CAISEPYKGTEAFF	TRBV10-3	TRBJ1-1
CASSRRDSQDTQYF	TRBV5-1	TRBJ2-3
CASSRDAGTQYF	TRBV19	TRBJ2-5
CAIGAAGGTYEQYF	TRBV10-3	TRBJ2-7
CASSYSGVEMRFF	TRBV6-6	TRBJ1-4
CASSGRRKGEKLFF	TRBV28	TRBJ1-4
CASSLAPNTGELFF	TRBV5-6	TRBJ2-2
CASSRLTRGEKLFF	TRBV7-9	TRBJ1-4
CASRVDRNQPQHF	TRBV6-5	TRBJ1-5
CASSQLGQSYYGYTF	TRBV7-2	TRBJ1-2
CASSPGQGWEQFF	TRBV19	TRBJ2-1
CASSPDRGEQFF	TRBV9	TRBJ2-1
CASGYLSTYEQYF	TRBV7-2	TRBJ2-7
CASSPSRGEGEAFF	TRBV5-1	TRBJ1-1
CASSLLADGYTF	TRBV5-6	TRBJ1-2
CASSFGDTDTQYF	TRBV27	TRBJ2-3
CASAFPGTGLGTDYEQYF	TRBV21-1	TRBJ2-7
CASSPPGNNQPQHF	TRBV4-2	TRBJ1-5
CASSGGPTNTEAFF	TRBV7-2	TRBJ1-1
CASSPRASGVTGELFF	TRBV9	TRBJ2-2
CASSLEVGDTEAFF	TRBV7-8	TRBJ1-1
CASSLVVNTEAFF	TRBV5-1	TRBJ1-1
CASSLGGQGYEQYF	TRBV5-6	TRBJ2-7
CASSFPLIDGYTF	TRBV5-6	TRBJ1-2
CASSELGLTGRNEQFF	TRBV10-1	TRBJ2-1
CASSIAREGPDTQYF	TRBV19	TRBJ2-3
CAISESRGGRDTQYF	TRBV10-3	TRBJ2-3
CASYGVALHF	TRBV19	TRBJ1-5
CASSLNSGSPYEQYF	TRBV7-6	TRBJ2-7
CASTQTGVNEQYF	TRBV5-4	TRBJ2-7
CASRGTGGKETQYF	TRBV5-4	TRBJ2-5
CASSAKGTAKNIQYF	TRBV9	TRBJ2-4
CASSALVGGPGVQYF	TRBV25-1	TRBJ2-7
CASSRAPYTDTQYF	TRBV11-2	TRBJ2-3
CASSYSSAIGGNEQFF	TRBV6-5	TRBJ2-1
CASSSPTSGGMETQYF	TRBV7-2	TRBJ2-5